The clone carrying this T cell receptor beta chain was seen just once. Treatment denoted: randomized to nivolumab then ipilimumab (arm A) or the reverse (arm B). None of the patients previously received DNA-damaging chemotherapy. Sorted cells were live CD3+CD8+, lacking CD19 and CD56, from PBMCs. The CDR3 has 16 residues. V lost 6 bases and J lost 3; bases outside the gene matches: 9. Per germline, CDR1 MDHEN and CDR2 SYDVKM. These data are taken from a study of sequential checkpoint blockade in melanoma. Study in general: Arm A got nivolumab then ipilimumab; arm B the reverse, 1:1. Both treatment sequences were followed by maintenance nivolumab.

Assay: immunoSEQ multiplex PCR; the TCRdb copy retains only in-frame clones and omits some. The sample has more than 20,000 clones, roughly four fifths seen once. The sequence derives from a human donor with melanoma. The source material was CD8+ T cells sorted from blood (inferred from file names), sampled from a patient given nivolumab and ipilimumab in sequence. J is TRBJ2-7 and V is TRBV28; TRBD2 aligns across 12 bases. CDR3 protein: CASRELAGGFLYEQYF. CDR3 nucleotide sequence: TGTGCCAGCAGGGAGCTAGCGGGAGGGTTCCTCTACGAGCAGTACTTC.